The 7 T cell receptor beta chains below were found in one sample sequenced in a study of regulatory T cells in long-lasting Graves disease. This sample's time point: newly diagnosed GD, antithyroid drugs for less than 3 months. Isolated PBMC RNA provided the starting material for the TCR library. CDR3 regions were amplified by Arm-PCR using iRepertoire HTBI primers to build TCR beta libraries. MiXCR was run by TCRdb on the multiplex PCR reads, yielding one entry per CDR3 protein. This sample carries approximately 270,000 distinct CDR3 sequences, approximately 20% of them seen once, and the ten largest clones take approximately 14%. These data also featured in a second study, about T cells in Graves' hyperthyroidism and ophthalmopathy.

Sequences were derived from peripheral blood mononuclear cells (PBMCs), sampled at new diagnosis, from a patient treated with antithyroid drugs. These receptors were taken from a woman aged 25 to 45 with Graves disease.

This clonotype was recorded many times. The chain is built from TRBV7-9 and TRBJ1-3, with 7 positions matching TRBD1. This CDR3 contains 14 residues. The germline CDR1 and CDR2 sequences are SEHNR and FQNEAQ (reference sequence). V lost 5 bases to trimming and J lost 4 bases; unmatched junction nucleotides: 5. CDR3 coding DNA: TGTGCCAGCAGCCTAACAGGGGTCGGAAACACCATATATTTT. Protein product: CASSLTGVGNTIYF. The entire variable domain, with the rest obtained from reference TRBV7-9 and TRBJ1-3, is as follows: DTGVSQNPRHKITKRGQNVTFRCDPISEHNRLYWYRQTLGQGPEFLTYFQNEAQLEKSRLLSDRFSAERPKGSFSTLEIQRTEQGDSAMYLCASSLTGVGNTIYFGEGSWLTVV.

This clonotype was picked up one time. The chain employs TRBV3-1 and TRBJ1-1, with D perhaps matching TRBD1 (6 bases). The CDR3 runs 16 residues. The V gene's germline CDR1 is LGHDT and CDR2 YNNKEL (reference sequence). V lost 3 bases and J 1 base, leaving 15 bases between the germline ends. In DNA form, the CDR3 reads TGTGCCAGCAGCCAGGCCCAGGGGAGCGGGAACACTGAAGCTTTCTTT. As protein: CASSQAQGSGNTEAFF.

This clonotype was observed many times. The chain links TRBV5-1 to TRBJ1-1; 8 bases agree with TRBD1. The germline gives CDR1 SGHRS, CDR2 YFSETQ. The CDR3 runs to 14 residues. Trimming at V came to 7 bases and at J to 5 bases, leaving 10 bases not matched to a gene. The CDR3: CASFPDRGGTEAFF. CDR3 sequence (DNA): TGCGCCAGCTTTCCCGACAGGGGAGGTACTGAAGCTTTCTTT.

In its sample, this clonotype was seen a few times. It differs at one base from a far larger clone, so likely a read error. The V gene is TRBV28, the J gene TRBJ2-3, with 9 bases that match TRBD2. The end of the DNA aligns better with TRBJ2-5, so the J call may be wrong. The V gene's germline CDR1 is MDHEN and CDR2 SYDVKM. CDR3 length equals 14 residues. The CDR3 region has the DNA TGTGCCAGCAGTCTTCTAGCGGGGATAAAGACCCAGTACTTC. It translates to CASSLLAGIKTQYF.

This clonotype showed up many times. V gene TRBV6-5 combines with J gene TRBJ1-1, with D hard to call. Germline-derived CDR1 and CDR2 are MNHEY and SVGAGI. V lost 2 bases and J lost 0, with 10 bases in between. The CDR3 is 15 amino acids. DNA of the CDR3: TGTGCCAGCAGTTACACTGGCAGTATGAACACTGAAGCTTTCTTT. Encoded protein: CASSYTGSMNTEAFF.

In its sample, this clonotype was seen many times. V and J are TRBV20-1 and TRBJ1-1; 10 bases align to TRBD1. The CDR3 consists of 18 residues. CDR1 and CDR2 (germline): DFQATT, SNEGSKA (reference sequence). V lost 0 bases, J lost 1 base, and 11 bases stayed unmatched. The CDR3 is CSARDRDRGQGENTEAFF. CDR3 nucleotides: TGCAGTGCTAGAGATAGGGACAGGGGACAAGGAGAGAACACTGAAGCTTTCTTT.

At least ten counts were recorded for this clonotype. V gene TRBV12-3 or TRBV12-4 combines with J gene TRBJ1-5; D unresolved. There are 14 residues in the CDR3. V was pared by 2 bases and J by 5 bases, with 10 bases between. This chain's CDR3 is CASSLSPGHQPQHF. The CDR3 DNA follows: TGTGCCAGCAGTTTATCCCCCGGTCATCAGCCCCAGCATTTT.